The 7 T cell receptor beta chains given below trace back to one sample, sequenced in a study of blood T cell repertoires in COVID-19. TCRdb keeps only in-frame clones here, not all; method: immunoSEQ multiplex PCR. The profile covers 200,000 to 250,000 clones, with approximately 83% appearing a single time and about 3% taken by the ten largest. The sample taken for sequencing was peripheral blood. These receptors all stem from a woman aged 30 to 39 who had recovered from COVID-19.

This rearrangement joins TRBV19 to TRBJ2-1, with a possible D match to TRBD1 (6 bases). Germline V gene sequence: CDR1 LNHDA, CDR2 SQIVND (reference sequence). This CDR3 spans 16 amino acids. The ends were cut back, 9 bases at V and 4 bases at J, with 22 bases in the middle. DNA for the CDR3: TGTGCCAGCGATCAGGGGCGCGGTCAAATTTACAATGAGCAGTTCTTC. It encodes CASDQGRGQIYNEQFF.

The chain links TRBV7-9 to TRBJ2-1; 7 nucleotides agree with TRBD2. Germline CDR1 is SEHNR and CDR2 is FQNEAQ (reference sequence). The CDR3 consists of 16 residues. Trimming cost V 1 base and J 8 bases; bases outside gene matches: 11. The chain's CDR3 is CASSLEATSYGYEQFF. The CDR3 nucleotides read TGTGCCAGCAGCTTAGAGGCGACTAGCTACGGCTATGAGCAGTTCTTC.

The chain combines TRBV4-1 with TRBJ1-2; D call uncertain. This CDR3 contains 16 residues. Trimming left V 3 bases short and J 1 base short, with 15 bases between. The germline CDR1 and CDR2 sequences are MGHRA and YSYEKL. CDR3 nucleotide sequence: TGCGCCAGCAGCCAGATCCCGGACTTTTTTAACTATGGCTACACCTTC. This codes for CASSQIPDFFNYGYTF.

The chain carries TRBV6-2 or TRBV6-3 and TRBJ1-5, with D uncertain. This CDR3 contains 12 residues. From germline, CDR1 is MNHEY and CDR2 SVGEGT. The V and J ends lost 4 bases and 7 bases respectively, with 8 bases between them. The CDR3: CASSSSVQPQHF. Here the CDR3 DNA reads TGTGCCAGCAGTTCCTCCGTCCAGCCCCAGCATTTT.

This clone was picked up one time. The V and J genes are TRBV7-3 and TRBJ2-2; D is unclear. Per germline, CDR1 SGHTA and CDR2 FQGTGA. This CDR3 is 15 amino acids long. V lost 5 bases, J lost 4 bases, and 14 bases lay in between. This CDR3 is CASSPRRGFTGELFF. CDR3 DNA sequence: TGTGCCAGCAGCCCCCGTCGAGGTTTCACCGGGGAGCTGTTTTTT.

V gene TRBV6-1 combines with J gene TRBJ1-2; unclear D gene. V was pared by 0 bases and J by 6 bases, with 14 bases between. CDR3 size: 15 residues. CDR1 and CDR2 (germline): MNHNS, SASEGT. DNA for the CDR3: TGTGCCAGCAGTGAAGCATTTCGGAGTAGGAATGGCTACACCTTC. Translated, it gives CASSEAFRSRNGYTF.

V and J are TRBV7-6 and TRBJ1-5; D is possibly TRBD1 (5 bases). V shed 5 bases and J shed 5 bases, with 13 bases lying between them. The CDR3 runs to 14 residues. Germline V CDR1 and CDR2: SGHVS, FNYEAQ. DNA for the CDR3: TGTGCCAGCAGCCCCCGCCGGGGGGATCAGCCCCAGCATTTT. This gives the protein CASSPRRGDQPQHF.